This is a list of T cell receptor beta chains from one sample in a study of blood T cell repertoires in COVID-19. Repertoires were generated with immunoSEQ multiplex PCR, while TCRdb's copy carries only in-frame clones and drops some. The sample contains around 100,000 clones, around four fifths of which appear only once. The sequenced sample consisted of peripheral blood. The source of these receptors is a man aged 50 or older with active or convalescent COVID-19. Both conserved end residues are part of each CDR3. The order of the fields is V gene, CDR3 protein.

TRBV30	CAWESSGSDEQFF
TRBV6-5	CATRVPQDHNSPLHF
TRBV13	CASSLGRALGTQYF
TRBV27	CASSLAPAGNTIYF
TRBV5-1	CASSSGIYNEQFF
TRBV7-8	CASSLGYLAGQETQYF
TRBV19	CASSIEPGYYGYTF
TRBV15	CATSRDIGREETQYF
TRBV4-2	CASSQPLSNQPQHF
TRBV6-1	CASSEASGGRKTQYF
TRBV27	CASRDPGQSSYNEQFF
TRBV29-1	CSVGTEETQYF